The clone carrying this T cell receptor (beta chain) was seen just once. Its antigen remains unknown. PCR amplification relied on 60 Vbeta primers (plus 13 Jbeta primers). The repertoire was sequenced with immunoSEQ multiplex PCR; TCRdb's copy has only in-frame clones and lacks some. The sample carries tens of thousands of clones, more than 65% recorded once. Among the donors, all were healthy bone marrow donors. This sample was taken from a study of cytomegalovirus exposure and HLA in healthy donors. Study-wide results and caveats: Later examination showed HLA-associated TCR beta chains had greater clonal expansion than equally common others. In an earlier analysis, about 87% or about 30%: the productive usage of most TCR beta V segments. With DRB1 most and HLA-C fewest, TCR association rates differed between HLA loci in a later analysis.

The sample was PBMCs. The TCR sequence derives from a man in his 70s in good health and CMV-seropositive.

The CDR3 nucleotides read TGTGCCTGGAGTGTACACAGGGGGGACTACAATGAGCAGTTCTTC. Its protein is CAWSVHRGDYNEQFF. The rearrangement uses TRBV30 and TRBJ2-1; TRBD1 agrees at 8 bases. The CDR3 has 15 residues. V was pared by 0 bases and J by 3 bases, with 4 bases of the junction left unmatched. Germline V gives CDR1 GTSNPN, CDR2 SVGIG (reference sequence). Drawing the rest from reference TRBV30 and TRBJ2-1, the complete variable domain is SQTIHQWPATLVQPVGSPLSLECTVEGTSNPNLYWYRQAAGRGLQLLFYSVGIGQISSEVPQNLSASRPQDRQFILSSKKLLLSDSGFYLCAWSVHRGDYNEQFFGPGTRLTVL.